Below, 10 T cell receptor beta chains from the same sample are listed, as sequenced in a study of T cells in narcolepsy. The assay was immunoSEQ multiplex PCR, and TCRdb's table has in-frame clones only and misses some. Seen here are tens of thousands of clones, roughly 88% observed once, and the top ten hold around 1.6%. What was sequenced was CD45RA- memory CD4+ T cells from PBMCs. The receptors were gathered from a human donor with narcolepsy.

The rearrangement uses TRBV29-1 and TRBJ1-1; 7 bases are shared with TRBD1. The trim removed 7 bases at V and 3 bases at J, leaving 8 bases unmatched. Germline lookup yields CDR1 SQVTM and CDR2 ANQGSEA. The CDR3 is 13 residues long. The CDR3 region is CSAFGQGDTEAFF. The CDR3 bases are TGCAGCGCCTTCGGGCAGGGGGACACTGAAGCTTTCTTT. Using reference TRBV29-1 and TRBJ1-1 for the parts outside the CDR3, the full variable domain is SAVISQKPSRDICQRGTSLTIQCQVDSQVTMMFWYRQQPGQSLTLIATANQGSEATYESGFVIDKFPISRPNLTFSTLTVSNMSPEDSSIYLCSAFGQGDTEAFFGQGTRLTVV.

This clone was counted a few times. The gene calls are TRBV19 and TRBJ2-7; possibly TRBD1 or TRBD2 for D (7 bases each). Germline V gene sequence: CDR1 LNHDA, CDR2 SQIVND (reference sequence). Trimming pared 4 bases from V and 2 bases from J, leaving 15 bases between. The length of the CDR3 is 15 residues. The CDR3 nucleotides read TGTGCCAGTAGTACTCGACAGGGAGGGACCTACGAGCAGTACTTC. Protein sequence: CASSTRQGGTYEQYF.

This clone was seen just once. V gene TRBV4-3 combines with J gene TRBJ1-2; 7 bases line up with TRBD1. The CDR3 has 14 residues. Germline V gene data show CDR1 as LGHNA and CDR2 as YSLEER. V gave up 0 bases and J gave up 7 bases; unmatched junction bases: 5. In DNA, the CDR3 is TGCGCCAGCAGCCAAGATCTAGGGGGCAGTGGCTACACCTTC. Translation gives CASSQDLGGSGYTF.

V usage is TRBV6-1 and J usage is TRBJ2-2, with 7 bases matching TRBD1. The CDR3 extends over 14 amino acids. Losses at the gene ends were 6 bases for V and 7 bases for J; bases not matched to a gene: 8. Germline CDR1 is MNHNS and CDR2 is SASEGT. The CDR3: CASRDRTSGGELFF. CDR3 nucleotide sequence: TGTGCCAGCAGGGACAGGACAAGCGGCGGGGAGCTGTTTTTT.

The rearrangement uses TRBV30 and TRBJ2-7, with D possibly matching TRBD2 (5 bases). Trimming shortened V by 1 base and J by 2 bases, and 6 bases separated the two germline ends. The CDR3 consists of 12 residues. Per the germline V gene, CDR1 is GTSNPN and CDR2 is SVGIG (reference sequence). The CDR3 loop is CAWSAGAYEQYF. The DNA of the CDR3 is TGTGCCTGGAGTGCCGGGGCCTACGAGCAGTACTTC. Drawing the rest from reference TRBV30 and TRBJ2-7, the complete variable domain is SQTIHQWPATLVQPVGSPLSLECTVEGTSNPNLYWYRQAAGRGLQLLFYSVGIGQISSEVPQNLSASRPQDRQFILSSKKLLLSDSGFYLCAWSAGAYEQYFGPGTRLTVT.

The rearrangement links TRBV6-6 to TRBJ2-3; no reliable D call. Trimming left V 5 bases short and J 5 bases short, with 5 bases between. This CDR3 comprises 11 residues. The germline V gene encodes CDR1 MNHNY and CDR2 SVGAGI (reference sequence). The CDR3 reads CASSNQDTQYF. The CDR3 coding sequence is TGTGCCAGCAGTAATCAAGATACGCAGTATTTT.

The rearrangement links TRBV5-1 to TRBJ2-1; TRBD2 is a possible D gene (5 bases). Germline CDR1 reads SGHRS; CDR2 reads YFSETQ. Trimming took off 0 bases at V and 1 base at J, with 11 bases between the two ends. CDR3 length equals 16 residues. The CDR3 sequence is CASSLAPSPSYNEQFF. CDR3 coding DNA: TGCGCCAGCAGCTTGGCCCCTAGCCCTTCCTACAATGAGCAGTTCTTC. Supplemented by reference TRBV5-1 and TRBJ2-1, the full variable domain reads KAGVTQTPRYLIKTRGQQVTLSCSPISGHRSVSWYQQTPGQGLQFLFEYFSETQRNKGNFPGRFSGRQFSNSRSEMNVSTLELGDSALYLCASSLAPSPSYNEQFFGPGTRLTVL.

A word on this clone: An end of the junction differs from the germline gene, which may be a read error. The sample holds other DNA sequences that translate to the same CDR3. The chain employs TRBV4-3 and TRBJ1-2; no firm D call. Germline V gene lookup returns CDR1 LGHNA and CDR2 YSLEER. CDR3 size: 14 residues. The CDR3 region has the DNA TGCGCCAGCAGCCAAGAGATCGGGAACTATGGCTACACTTTC. Amino acid sequence: CASSQEIGNYGYTF.

This clone was counted a few times. The chain has TRBV19 and TRBJ1-5; the D is unclear. The CDR3 totals 13 residues. The germline V and J ends were trimmed by 5 bases and 3 bases, with 8 bases remaining between them. Germline V gene sequence: CDR1 LNHDA, CDR2 SQIVND (reference sequence). In nucleotides, the CDR3 is TGTGCCAGTAGTGTCACAGCCAATCAGCCCCAGCATTTT. It translates to CASSVTANQPQHF. The variable domain in full, completed from reference TRBV19 and TRBJ1-5, reads DGGITQSPKYLFRKEGQNVTLSCEQNLNHDAMYWYRQDPGQGLRLIYYSQIVNDFQKGDIAEGYSVSREKKESFPLTVTSAQKNPTAFYLCASSVTANQPQHFGDGTRLSIL.

The gene calls are TRBV5-1 and TRBJ2-5, with 7 nucleotides matching TRBD1. This CDR3 is 14 amino acids long. V was clipped by 4 bases and J by 4 bases; unmatched bases: 7. Germline V gives CDR1 SGHRS, CDR2 YFSETQ. The chain's CDR3 is CASSPGTARETQYF. In DNA, the CDR3 is TGCGCCAGCAGCCCCGGGACAGCACGAGAGACCCAGTACTTC.